This TCR beta chain is from a study of CD8+CD57+ T cells in acquired aplastic anemia. For the study at large: The average for DNA from sorted CD4+ and CD8+ cells was about 2.9 ug. Regarding the study as a whole: Patients and controls had in common approximately 29 CD8+ CDR3 sequences.

The V gene's germline CDR1 is SQVTM and CDR2 ANQGSEA. V lost 3 bases, J lost 9 bases, and 7 bases stayed unmatched. The CDR3 covers 15 residues. All patients picked for sequencing had shown, by flow cytometry, an expansion of CD8+CD57+ cells. Every one of the patients had aplastic anemia (severe, acquired). TCR beta VDJ and CDR3 profiling used genomic DNA as template. TCRdb reanalysed the reads using MiXCR and keeps one entry per CDR3 protein. This sample has roughly 280,000 distinct CDR3 sequences, with 45% to 65% found just once. About this clonotype itself: Its antigen is currently unknown.

The receptor's source is a human donor with aplastic anemia. The gene calls are TRBV29-1 and TRBJ2-1; 14 bases are a match to TRBD2. The sequenced material came from sorted CD4+, CD8+, or CD8+CD57+ T cells (not recorded which) from PBMCs. The CDR3 here is CSVETSGRAVSEQFF. The CDR3 DNA sequence: TGCAGCGTTGAGACTAGCGGGAGGGCAGTGAGTGAGCAGTTCTTC.